This section outlines one TCR beta chain sequence together with its context. No cognate antigen has been identified for it. No clone much larger than this one lies a single base away; base qualities are absent. The germline V gene specifies SQVTM as CDR1 and ANQGSEA as CDR2. The CDR3 has 14 amino acids, counting the end cysteine and phenylalanine. The DNA shown is the 42-base CDR3, in frame from base 1. Ends trimmed: V by 5 bases, J by 3 bases; bases unmatched to a gene: 4. TCRbeta CDR3 regions were amplified from genomic DNA by means of the immunoSEQ Assay, a bias-controlled multiplex PCR. As for the original processing: Nucleated cell counts per sample were estimated from amplification of reference gene primers within the assay. To quantify the absolute abundance of each unique TCRbeta CDR3 rearrangement, sequence reads were collapsed and filtered. Productive Simpson clonality was computed per sample as the square root of Simpson's diversity index over productive rearrangements. TCRdb provides this immuneACCESS table in a form limited to in-frame rearrangements. Some clones are lacking; in checked studies, under half of them reflect an unresolved V gene, and why the rest are absent is not known. D and trimming come from the DNA, and the V and J calls and clone size come from that table. Present in this sample are roughly 120,000 clones, 75% to 80% of which were seen just once. Jointly, the top ten make up around 15% of the sample.

These data originate in a study of blood T cell repertoires in COVID-19 (dated by TCRdb to about 2020). A note on the overall study: The collaborator samples originated in the United States, Italy and Spain and spanned the acute and convalescent phases of COVID-19. The repertoires were released in a freely available public database intended as a resource for research on the immune response to SARS-CoV-2. The material from the prospective study consisted of cDNA or gDNA derived from T cells, B-cell-depleted T cells, or PBMCs. The dataset comprised deeply sampled blood TCRbeta repertoires from subjects exposed to, actively infected with, or recovered from COVID-19. Samples were obtained from the ongoing ImmuneRACE study (first 160 participants) and from 1,254 subjects provided by 6 global collaborators. HLA class I and class II types, where available, came from metadata supplied by the sample provider rather than from assay-based typing. Nearly every sample came with metadata listing a de-identified subject ID, COVID-19 status, age in years and sex.

Findings and caveats that apply to the study as a whole: How much clinical and demographic metadata was included differed by source and by participant, and the metadata was provided uncurated.

Each collaborating institution followed its own protocols to collect whole blood in K2EDTA tubes. For TCRbeta analysis, collaborators shipped samples in one of three forms: frozen whole blood, isolated PBMCs, or DNA extracted from either of those sample types. This sequence originates from a woman older than 75 with active or convalescent COVID-19. Sequencing was carried out using peripheral blood. The rearranged segments are TRBV29-1 and TRBJ2-1; 10 of the junction bases match TRBD1. At the DNA level, the sequence is TGCAGCGTTCGCCGGGACAGGGGCTACAATGAGCAGTTCTTC. This yields the protein CSVRRDRGYNEQFF.